The 29 T cell receptor beta chains given below trace back to one sample, sequenced in a study of T cells in localized non-small cell lung cancer. Measured with immunoSEQ multiplex PCR; TCRdb has only the in-frame clones, and not every one. Of 2,500 to 3,000 clones listed, less than 30% are singletons. Sample: normal lung tissue next to the tumor, taken before any cancer treatment. The receptors were gathered from a male donor aged 60 or over with stage II lung adenocarcinoma.

This clone was detected a few times. The genes are TRBV10-3 and TRBJ1-1; D remains unclear. Trimming cost V 2 bases and J 2 bases, with 9 bases left between them. The CDR3 extends over 14 amino acids. Germline CDR1 ENHRY, CDR2 SYGVKD. This CDR3 is CAISEQSVNTEAFF. The CDR3 nucleotides are TGTGCCATCAGTGAGCAATCCGTCAACACTGAAGCTTTCTTT.

In this sample, this clone turned up a few times. V is TRBV7-5 and J is TRBJ2-7; TRBD2 is the table's D call and was not checked against the DNA. TRBV7-5 is given as a pseudogene. This CDR3 spans 16 amino acids. The CDR3 DNA reads TGTGCCAGCAGCTCCTTTATGCTCGGGAGCTCCTACGAGCAGTACTTC. Protein product: CASSSFMLGSSYEQYF.

The chain combines TRBV19 with TRBJ2-2, with D perhaps TRBD1 (5 bases). Germline V gives CDR1 LNHDA, CDR2 SQIVND (reference sequence). Trimming shortened V by 4 bases and J by 1 base, and 10 bases separated the two germline ends. The CDR3 sequence is 15 residues long. The CDR3 sequence is CASSSFQGNTGELFF. As DNA, the CDR3 is TGTGCCAGTAGTAGCTTCCAGGGGAACACCGGGGAGCTGTTTTTT.

This clone was detected ten times or more. The gene calls are TRBV6-8 and TRBJ2-5; 9 nucleotides align to TRBD2. V was clipped by 2 bases and J by 0 bases; unmatched bases: 16. Germline V gives CDR1 MNHGY, CDR2 SAAAGT. This CDR3 is 20 amino acids long. CDR3 in DNA: TGTGCCAGCAGTTACCCGCGGTTTTATTCGGGCGGGAGGGACCAAGAGACCCAGTACTTC. Its translation: CASSYPRFYSGGRDQETQYF.

This clone rates as medium-sized. The genes are TRBV11-3 and TRBJ2-5, with a tentative D call TRBD2 (5 bases). V was shortened by 5 bases and J by 2 bases, with 12 bases between the two germline ends. There are 14 residues in the CDR3. The V gene's germline CDR1 is SGHNT and CDR2 YENEEA. CDR3 bases: TGTGCCAGCAGCCGCCCGGGAAGGCAAGAGACCCAGTACTTC. This codes for CASSRPGRQETQYF. Together with reference TRBV11-3 and TRBJ2-5, the CDR3 gives the full variable domain: EAGVVQSPRYKIIEKKQPVAFWCNPISGHNTLYWYLQNLGQGPELLIRYENEEAVDDSQLPKDRFSAERLKGVDSTLKIQPAELGDSAVYLCASSRPGRQETQYFGPGTRLLVL.

This clone was counted only a few times. The rearrangement uses TRBV29-1 and TRBJ2-7; 10 nucleotides agree with TRBD2. V trimming: 3 bases; J trimming: 3 bases; junction bases outside the gene matches: 17. Germline loops: CDR1 SQVTM, CDR2 ANQGSEA. The CDR3 loop spans 18 amino acids. CDR3 sequence (DNA): TGCAGCGTTGACGCTACGGGGCTAGCGGGGGAGAGGAGCTACGAGCAGTACTTC. As protein: CSVDATGLAGERSYEQYF.

The chain couples TRBV15 to TRBJ1-5, with 9 bases aligning to TRBD1. The CDR3 consists of 15 residues. With 2 bases clipped from V and 5 bases from J, the junction kept 4 bases outside the gene matches. Looked up from germline, CDR1 is LNHNV and CDR2 is YYDKDF (reference sequence). The CDR3 DNA is TGTGCCACCAGCAGACCGGGACAGGGACATCAGCCCCAGCATTTT. This gives the protein CATSRPGQGHQPQHF. The full variable domain, completed using reference TRBV15 and TRBJ1-5, is DAMVIQNPRYQVTQFGKPVTLSCSQTLNHNVMYWYQQKSSQAPKLLFHYYDKDFNNEADTPDNFQSRRPNTSFCFLDIRSPGLGDTAMYLCATSRPGQGHQPQHFGDGTRLSIL.

The sample holds a few counts of this clone. The chain uses TRBV6-8 and TRBJ2-7, with 9 bases that match TRBD2. J lost 5 bases, V lost 8 bases, and 10 bases had no gene match. CDR1 and CDR2 (germline): MNHGY, SAAAGT. The CDR3 is made up of 14 amino acids. The CDR3: CASLLAGAVNEQYF. The CDR3 bases are TGTGCCAGCCTTTTAGCGGGAGCGGTTAACGAGCAGTACTTC.

This chain uses TRBV19 with TRBJ2-3, with unresolved D. The V end was cut by 1 base, the J end by 1 base, with 3 bases between. Germline V gene lookup returns CDR1 LNHDA and CDR2 SQIVND (reference sequence). This CDR3 has 13 amino acids. CDR3 amino acids: CASSIGRTDTQYF. Here the CDR3 DNA reads TGTGCCAGTAGTATAGGTCGCACAGATACGCAGTATTTT.

The chain recombines TRBV6-8 with TRBJ2-5, with D tentatively TRBD1 or TRBD2 (5 bases each). Trimming took off 2 bases at V and 5 bases at J, with 12 bases between the two ends. This CDR3 has 14 residues. CDR1 is MNHGY and CDR2 is SAAAGT in the germline V gene. CDR3 coding DNA: TGTGCCAGCAGTTACGGGGGAATCCGGGAGACCCAGTACTTC. It is translated as CASSYGGIRETQYF.

This sequence joins TRBV9 and TRBJ2-1; maybe TRBD2 (6 bases). There are 16 residues in the CDR3. Germline CDR1 and CDR2: SGDLS and YYNGEE. V lost 0 bases, J lost 7 bases, and 17 bases lay in between. In DNA, the CDR3 is TGTGCCAGCAGCGTAGTTGGCGGGGCCGGGTCAAATGAGCAGTTCTTC. It yields the protein CASSVVGGAGSNEQFF. The full variable domain, with the rest looked up from reference TRBV9 and TRBJ2-1, is DSGVTQTPKHLITATGQRVTLRCSPRSGDLSVYWYQQSLDQGLQFLIQYYNGEERAKGNILERFSAQQFPDLHSELNLSSLELGDSALYFCASSVVGGAGSNEQFFGPGTRLTVL.

This clone appeared once. The chain joins TRBV6-8 to TRBJ2-7; perhaps TRBD2 as D (7 bases). Germline CDR1 MNHGY, CDR2 SAAAGT. V lost 5 bases and J lost 5, with 19 bases in between. The CDR3 length is 15 residues. The chain's CDR3 is CASSEFARGLHEQYF. CDR3 DNA: TGTGCCAGCAGTGAGTTCGCGCGGGGGCTCCACGAGCAGTACTTC.

This clone is termed medium-sized (0.01 to 0.1%). The chain combines TRBV11-3 with TRBJ1-6; a weak D match, TRBD1 (6 bases). This CDR3 has 17 amino acids. CDR1 and CDR2 (germline): SGHNT, YENEEA. The ends were cut back, 7 bases at V and 8 bases at J, with 24 bases in the middle. CDR3 DNA sequence: TGTGCCAGCACCATAGGGGGAGGAGGGTGGGGTGATTCACCCCTCCACTTT. Amino acids: CASTIGGGGWGDSPLHF.

A few counts support this clone. CDR3 sequence reads: CASTQSGGSYEQYF. The CDR3 DNA reads TGTGCCAGTACACAGAGCGGGGGATCCTACGAGCAGTACTTC. This chain connects TRBV9 to TRBJ2-7; TRBD2 agrees at 8 bases. Germline V gene sequence: CDR1 SGDLS, CDR2 YYNGEE. Trimming cost V 8 bases and J 1 base; bases outside gene matches: 8. The CDR3 extends over 14 amino acids.

The chain couples TRBV9 to TRBJ2-2; maybe TRBD1 (6 bases). There are 15 residues in the CDR3. V was pared by 5 bases and J by 1 base, with 12 bases between. Germline CDR1 SGDLS, CDR2 YYNGEE. The CDR3 loop is CASSERGQNTGELFF. The CDR3, as DNA: TGTGCCAGCAGTGAAAGGGGACAGAACACCGGGGAGCTGTTTTTT.

This clone turned up a few times. This chain's CDR3 is CASSCRQVRTDTQYF. The DNA of the CDR3 is TGTGCCAGCAGCTGCAGACAGGTCCGCACAGATACGCAGTATTTT. The gene calls are TRBV11-3 and TRBJ2-3, with D perhaps TRBD1 (6 bases). The V gene's germline CDR1 is SGHNT and CDR2 YENEEA. The CDR3 consists of 15 residues. V gave up 4 bases and J gave up 1 base, with 12 bases separating them.

This sequence joins TRBV6-8 and TRBJ1-5; a weak D match, TRBD1 (5 bases). There are 12 residues in the CDR3. With 0 bases removed from V and 11 bases from J, the gap between germline ends came to 8 bases. Germline loops: CDR1 MNHGY, CDR2 SAAAGT. CDR3 DNA sequence: TGTGCCAGCAGTTACTCCGGGGCTTCCCAGCATTTT. Protein: CASSYSGASQHF.

The rearrangement links TRBV11-3 to TRBJ2-6, with 10 bases lining up with TRBD1. The CDR3 loop spans 16 amino acids. J gave up 3 bases and V 3 bases, and 2 bases lay outside the gene matches. Per the germline V gene, CDR1 is SGHNT and CDR2 is YENEEA. In nucleotides, the CDR3 is TGTGCCAGCAGCTTCGACAGGGGGCATGGGGCCAACGTCCTGACTTTC. Residues: CASSFDRGHGANVLTF. Using reference TRBV11-3 and TRBJ2-6 for the parts outside the CDR3, the full variable domain is EAGVVQSPRYKIIEKKQPVAFWCNPISGHNTLYWYLQNLGQGPELLIRYENEEAVDDSQLPKDRFSAERLKGVDSTLKIQPAELGDSAVYLCASSFDRGHGANVLTFGAGSRLTVL.

This clone was seen only a few times. The V and J genes are TRBV14 and TRBJ2-6; D call uncertain. V gave up 4 bases and J gave up 0 bases, with 4 bases separating them. This CDR3 is 14 amino acids long. Germline V lookup: CDR1 SGHDN, CDR2 FVKESK. CDR3 coding DNA: TGTGCCAGCAGCCCCACCTCTGGGGCCAACGTCCTGACTTTC. This sequence encodes CASSPTSGANVLTF.

This clone counts as medium-sized. CDR3 protein: CASSLIGEGQPQHF. CDR3 DNA: TGTGCCAGCAGCTTGATCGGGGAGGGTCAGCCCCAGCATTTT. J is TRBJ1-5 and V is TRBV11-3; D ambiguous. The CDR3 contains 14 residues. Per the germline V gene, CDR1 is SGHNT and CDR2 is YENEEA. Trimming took 3 bases from V and 6 from J, leaving 12 bases between them.

This clone was counted between two and nine times. The chain is built from TRBV11-3 and TRBJ2-3; TRBD2 matches at 13 bases. With 4 bases clipped from V and 1 base from J, the junction kept 2 bases outside the gene matches. Germline V gives CDR1 SGHNT, CDR2 YENEEA. This CDR3 has 16 amino acids. CDR3 residues: CASSSGLAGGTDTQYF. DNA for the CDR3: TGTGCCAGCAGCTCTGGACTAGCGGGGGGCACAGATACGCAGTATTTT. The full variable domain, in which reference TRBV11-3 and TRBJ2-3 provide the parts outside the CDR3, is EAGVVQSPRYKIIEKKQPVAFWCNPISGHNTLYWYLQNLGQGPELLIRYENEEAVDDSQLPKDRFSAERLKGVDSTLKIQPAELGDSAVYLCASSSGLAGGTDTQYFGPGTRLTVL.

In its sample, this clone was seen a few times. The chain combines TRBV11-3 with TRBJ2-7; possibly TRBD1 for D (5 bases). CDR1 is SGHNT, CDR2 YENEEA, per germline. The CDR3 consists of 15 residues. Trimming pared 3 bases from V and 3 bases from J, leaving 15 bases between. CDR3 sequence reads: CASSLFRAVNYEQYF. For the CDR3, the DNA is TGTGCCAGCAGCTTGTTCAGGGCTGTCAACTACGAGCAGTACTTC. The complete variable domain, with remaining parts taken from reference TRBV11-3 and TRBJ2-7, reads EAGVVQSPRYKIIEKKQPVAFWCNPISGHNTLYWYLQNLGQGPELLIRYENEEAVDDSQLPKDRFSAERLKGVDSTLKIQPAELGDSAVYLCASSLFRAVNYEQYFGPGTRLTVT.

V and J are TRBV9 and TRBJ2-3; TRBD2 matches at 8 bases. The CDR3 consists of 15 residues. V lost 0 bases and J lost 8; bases outside the gene matches: 8. The germline V gene has CDR1 SGDLS and CDR2 YYNGEE. The CDR3 here is CASSVDAAGEVTQYF. DNA for the CDR3: TGTGCCAGCAGCGTAGATGCAGCGGGGGAGGTTACGCAGTATTTT. Full variable domain (outside the CDR3, taken from reference TRBV9 and TRBJ2-3): DSGVTQTPKHLITATGQRVTLRCSPRSGDLSVYWYQQSLDQGLQFLIQYYNGEERAKGNILERFSAQQFPDLHSELNLSSLELGDSALYFCASSVDAAGEVTQYFGPGTRLTVL.

The chain recombines TRBV1 with TRBJ1-2; the table gives TRBD1 as D, unverified against the DNA. TRBV1 is assigned pseudogene status. The CDR3 covers 15 residues. CDR3 region: CASSPWRGGEYGYTF. CDR3 sequence (DNA): TGCGCCAGCAGCCCATGGAGAGGGGGCGAGTATGGCTACACCTTC.

The rearrangement joins TRBV19 to TRBJ2-3; 7 bases are shared with TRBD1. Germline values: CDR1 LNHDA, CDR2 SQIVND (reference sequence). With 6 bases clipped from V and 0 bases from J, the junction kept 9 bases outside the gene matches. CDR3 size: 16 residues. CDR3 nucleotides: TGTGCCAGTAGCCCCCCCGAGGGACAGAGCACAGATACGCAGTATTTT. Translation gives CASSPPEGQSTDTQYF.

This rearrangement joins TRBV12-2 to TRBJ2-1; the D segment call TRBD2 is taken from the table without a DNA check. TRBV12-2 is a pseudogene locus. The CDR3 covers 16 residues. CDR3 bases: TGTGCAAGTCGCCCGTTTCAGCGGGGCTGGAGGGATGAGCAGTTCTTC. Amino acid sequence: CASRPFQRGWRDEQFF.

This clone has ten or more counts. The chain employs TRBV1 and TRBJ2-5; the D call TRBD2 from the table was never checked on the DNA. TRBV1 is a documented pseudogene. The CDR3 has 16 amino acids. CDR3 coding DNA: TGCGCCAGCAGCCACTCCGGGACTAGCGGACAAGAGACCCAGTACTTC. It yields the protein CASSHSGTSGQETQYF.

This clone came up a few times. The chain combines TRBV18 with TRBJ1-1; 9 bases map to TRBD1. This CDR3 region has 13 residues. Germline V gene lookup returns CDR1 KGHSH and CDR2 LQKENI. With V trimmed by 8 bases and J by 5 bases, 6 bases remained unmatched. This CDR3 is CASTGTGRTEAFF. Here the CDR3 DNA reads TGTGCCAGCACCGGGACAGGGAGGACTGAAGCTTTCTTT.

This clone counts as medium-sized. The CDR3 DNA follows: TGTGCCAGCAGCTCGATTGGGCAGGGGGCCCACAATGAGCAGTTCTTC. It encodes CASSSIGQGAHNEQFF. The rearrangement uses TRBV28 and TRBJ2-1; TRBD1 aligns across 8 bases. The CDR3 consists of 16 residues. Germline CDR1 MDHEN, CDR2 SYDVKM. Trimming took 6 bases from V and 5 from J; bases not matched to a gene: 12. The variable domain in full, with the rest retrieved from reference TRBV28 and TRBJ2-1, is DVKVTQSSRYLVKRTGEKVFLECVQDMDHENMFWYRQDPGLGLRLIYFSYDVKMKEKGDIPEGYSVSREKKERFSLILESASTNQTSMYLCASSSIGQGAHNEQFFGPGTRLTVL.